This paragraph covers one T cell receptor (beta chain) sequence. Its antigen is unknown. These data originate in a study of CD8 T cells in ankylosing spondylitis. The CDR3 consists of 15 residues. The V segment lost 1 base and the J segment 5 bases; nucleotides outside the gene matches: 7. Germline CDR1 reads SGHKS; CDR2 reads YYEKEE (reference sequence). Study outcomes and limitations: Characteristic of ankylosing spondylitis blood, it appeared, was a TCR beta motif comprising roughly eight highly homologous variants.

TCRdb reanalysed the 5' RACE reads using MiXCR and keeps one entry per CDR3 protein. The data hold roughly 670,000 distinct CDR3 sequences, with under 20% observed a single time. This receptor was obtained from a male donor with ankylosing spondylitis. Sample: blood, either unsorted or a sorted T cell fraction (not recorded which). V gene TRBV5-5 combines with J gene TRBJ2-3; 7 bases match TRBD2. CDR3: CASSLRSSGGDTQYF. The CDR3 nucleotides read TGTGCCAGCAGCTTGAGGTCTAGCGGCGGAGATACGCAGTATTTT.